The TCR beta chain described here comes from a study of CD8+CD57+ T cells in acquired aplastic anemia. Turning to the study itself: DNA recovered from sorted CD4+ and CD8+ cells had a mean of about 3 ug. Whole-study results and caveats: About 30 was the count of CD8+ CDR3 sequences that patients shared with controls.

TCR beta VDJ and CDR3 profiling used genomic DNA as template. TCRdb passed the reads through MiXCR, listing each CDR3 protein once. The sample contains 250,000 to 350,000 distinct CDR3 sequences, about 56% of which appear only once. This clonotype was recorded many times. As yet, its antigen is unknown. In germline, CDR1 is DFQATT, CDR2 SNEGSKA (reference sequence). This CDR3 has 15 residues. Trimming took off 2 bases at V and 8 bases at J, with 19 bases between the two ends. The source material was sorted CD4+, CD8+, or CD8+CD57+ T cells (not recorded which) from PBMCs. This chain connects TRBV20-1 to TRBJ2-1; weak D call: TRBD2 (6 bases). This receptor was identified in a human donor with severe aplastic anemia or a healthy control (not recorded which). As DNA, the CDR3 is TGCAGTGCTAGAATCCCAAGGGGCAGGAGGGATGAGCAGTTCTTC. Translating it yields CSARIPRGRRDEQFF.